The 2 T cell receptor beta chains in this list originate from one sample, sequenced in a study of shared clonotypes between healthy human individuals. Profiling relied on immunoSEQ multiplex PCR, and the TCRdb table lists in-frame clones only, not all of them. The sample contains 2.3 million or so clones, approximately 95% of which appear only once. The sequenced sample was naive CD4+ T cells from PBMCs. Noted subset: CD45RA+ positively selected. The source is a man aged 18 to 30 in good health. Some clones in this sample may be carry-over from other donors' samples.

The chain uses TRBV6-1 and TRBJ1-2, with TRBD1 matching over 8 bases. This CDR3 region has 14 residues. CDR1 is MNHNS and CDR2 is SASEGT in the germline V gene. V lost 3 bases to trimming and J lost 7 bases; unmatched junction nucleotides: 7. Here the CDR3 DNA reads TGTGCCAGCAGTGACGGGTCAGGGGGCGGTGGCTACACCTTC. It translates to CASSDGSGGGGYTF.

The chain employs TRBV5-1 and TRBJ2-3, with D maybe TRBD2 (5 bases). Per the germline V gene, CDR1 is SGHRS and CDR2 is YFSETQ. V was shortened by 7 bases and J by 3 bases, with 12 bases between the two germline ends. The CDR3 loop spans 13 amino acids. The CDR3 DNA follows: TGCGCCAGCCTTGAAAGCGGAACAGATACGCAGTATTTT. Amino acid sequence: CASLESGTDTQYF.